A selection of T cell receptor beta chains follows, all from one sample in a study of cytomegalovirus exposure and HLA in healthy donors. Clones were sequenced by immunoSEQ multiplex PCR, and TCRdb holds only the in-frame ones, with some missing. The sample lists around 140,000 clones; around 80% were seen once. Sequencing used PBMCs. The receptors come from a woman younger than 35 in good health and CMV-seronegative. Both conserved end residues are part of each CDR3. The D gene is left open where the match is weak. Clone size appears in some rows only: once, few, many, or a class for an expanded clone.

D gene,J gene,V gene,clone size,CDR3 protein,CDR3 DNA
TRBD1,TRBJ2-5,TRBV5-6,NA,CASSRNGQGAKETQYF,TGTGCCAGCAGCCGGAACGGACAGGGGGCCAAAGAGACCCAGTACTTC
TRBD1,TRBJ1-3,TRBV2,NA,CASGGQVSSSGNTIYF,TGTGCCAGCGGCGGACAGGTCTCTTCCTCTGGAAACACCATATATTTT
NA,TRBJ1-4,TRBV5-4,NA,CASSLEPAGAKEKLFF,TGTGCCAGCAGCTTGGAGCCGGCAGGGGCGAAAGAAAAACTGTTTTTT
TRBD1,TRBJ1-1,TRBV7-9,NA,CASMQGVGNTEAFF,TGTGCCAGCATGCAGGGGGTAGGGAACACTGAAGCTTTCTTT
TRBD1,TRBJ1-5,TRBV19,NA,CASSINPGRGDRDQPQHF,TGTGCCAGTAGTATAAATCCGGGGAGAGGGGACAGGGATCAGCCCCAGCATTTT
TRBD2,TRBJ2-7,TRBV4-1,NA,CASSQATSGRAISYEQYF,TGCGCCAGCAGCCAAGCGACTAGCGGGAGGGCCATAAGCTACGAGCAGTACTTC
NA,TRBJ2-1,TRBV11-2,NA,CASSYDTGSPEFF,TGTGCCAGCAGCTACGATACGGGGTCTCCGGAGTTCTTC
NA,TRBJ2-5,TRBV4-1,NA,CASSQDRGTQYF,TGCGCCAGCAGCCAAGATCGGGGGACCCAGTACTTC
TRBD1,TRBJ1-5,TRBV15,NA,CATSFRDRSNQPQHF,TGTGCCACCAGCTTCCGGGACAGAAGCAATCAGCCCCAGCATTTT
NA,TRBJ1-1,TRBV9,NA,CASSSQGQGAFF,TGTGCCAGCAGCTCCCAGGGCCAGGGGGCTTTCTTT
NA,TRBJ2-1,TRBV27,NA,CASSPVAGLRNDEQFF,TGTGCCAGCAGCCCCGTCGCAGGGTTGCGGAACGATGAGCAGTTCTTC
NA,TRBJ1-1,TRBV11-2,few,CASSLEYLAEAFF,TGTGCCAGCAGCTTAGAATACTTGGCTGAAGCTTTCTTT
TRBD1,TRBJ1-1,TRBV4-1,NA,CASSQDPVTGATEAFF,TGCGCCAGCAGCCAAGATCCTGTGACAGGGGCCACTGAAGCTTTCTTT
NA,TRBJ2-5,TRBV30,NA,CAWTVRLGQETQYF,TGTGCCTGGACTGTACGGCTAGGCCAAGAGACCCAGTACTTC
NA,TRBJ1-2,TRBV10-1,NA,CASSASTGYGYTF,TGCGCCAGCAGTGCCTCGACAGGCTATGGCTACACCTTC
TRBD1,TRBJ1-5,TRBV6-1,NA,CASSELDRANQPQHF,TGTGCCAGCAGTGAATTGGACAGGGCGAATCAGCCCCAGCATTTT
TRBD2,TRBJ2-5,TRBV5-1,few,CASSSGRAQETQYF,TGCGCCAGCAGTTCCGGGAGGGCCCAAGAGACCCAGTACTTC
NA,TRBJ1-3,TRBV11-2,NA,CASSFPGQGAGNTIYF,TGTGCCAGCAGCTTTCCGGGACAAGGTGCCGGAAACACCATATATTTT
TRBD2,TRBJ2-7,TRBV5-4,NA,CASSWGGTSIPSYEQYF,TGTGCCAGCAGCTGGGGGGGGACTAGCATCCCCTCCTACGAGCAGTACTTC
NA,TRBJ1-5,TRBV29-1,NA,CSVGGGNNQPQHF,TGCAGCGTTGGGGGGGGGAACAATCAGCCCCAGCATTTT
NA,TRBJ2-5,TRBV15,NA,CATSLNSRGGETQYF,TGTGCCACCAGCCTCAACTCCAGGGGCGGAGAGACCCAGTACTTC
NA,TRBJ1-2,TRBV2,NA,CASSEWRGYYGYTF,TGTGCCAGCAGTGAATGGCGGGGGTACTATGGCTACACCTTC
NA,TRBJ2-3,TRBV6-5,NA,CASRLTRASTDTQYF,TGTGCCAGCAGACTAACACGTGCTAGCACAGATACGCAGTATTTT
TRBD2,TRBJ2-1,TRBV4-1,once,CASSQDTVAGARSYNEQFF,TGCGCCAGCAGCCAAGATACGGTAGCGGGAGCCCGCTCCTACAATGAGCAGTTCTTC
TRBD2,TRBJ2-7,TRBV30,NA,CAWSGPGGDSSYEQYF,TGTGCCTGGAGTGGCCCCGGGGGGGACTCGTCCTACGAGCAGTACTTC
NA,TRBJ1-1,TRBV2,NA,CASSGLQDTEAFF,TGTGCCAGCAGTGGCTTGCAGGACACTGAAGCTTTCTTT
TRBD2,TRBJ2-3,TRBV5-6,NA,CASSPNLAGAYHTDTQYF,TGTGCCAGCAGCCCGAACCTAGCGGGAGCTTACCACACAGATACGCAGTATTTT
TRBD1,TRBJ1-2,TRBV7-2,NA,CASSPQGTGGYTF,TGTGCCAGCAGCCCTCAGGGGACAGGAGGCTACACCTTC
TRBD2,TRBJ2-7,TRBV29-1,few,CSITSGRDFYEQYF,TGCAGCATTACTAGCGGGAGGGACTTCTACGAGCAGTACTTC
TRBD2,TRBJ2-3,TRBV7-9,NA,CASSLAGGKRSSTDTQYF,TGTGCCAGCAGTTTAGCGGGAGGCAAACGCTCTAGCACAGATACGCAGTATTTT
NA,TRBJ2-2,TRBV7-7,NA,CASSLLEAGELFF,TGTGCCAGCAGCCTGCTGGAGGCCGGGGAGCTGTTTTTT
NA,TRBJ2-3,TRBV11-1,NA,CASSLLADTQYF,TGTGCCAGCAGCTTACTCGCAGATACGCAGTATTTT
NA,TRBJ2-2,TRBV30,NA,CAISGSYTGELFF,TGTGCCATTTCCGGGTCCTACACCGGGGAGCTGTTTTTT
NA,TRBJ1-1,TRBV30,NA,CAWSVAGGTEAFF,TGTGCCTGGAGTGTAGCTGGAGGCACTGAAGCTTTCTTT
NA,TRBJ2-7,TRBV5-1,NA,CASSPGGLSSYEQYF,TGCGCCAGCAGCCCCGGCGGACTCAGCTCCTACGAGCAGTACTTC
NA,TRBJ2-7,TRBV14,NA,CASSPKEFVSYEQYF,TGTGCCAGCAGCCCTAAGGAGTTTGTCTCCTACGAGCAGTACTTC
NA,TRBJ2-3,TRBV30,NA,CAWNWAGRDTQYF,TGTGCCTGGAATTGGGCAGGGCGGGATACGCAGTATTTT
TRBD2,TRBJ2-1,TRBV4-1,NA,CASSHPGLASNEQFF,TGCGCCAGCAGCCACCCGGGACTAGCTTCCAATGAGCAGTTCTTC
NA,TRBJ2-1,TRBV7-2,NA,CASSPPSWGDEQFF,TGTGCCAGCAGCCCGCCTTCTTGGGGGGATGAGCAGTTCTTC
TRBD1,TRBJ1-2,TRBV6-5,NA,CASSYTGTGKRFHTF,TGTGCCAGCAGTTACACCGGGACAGGGAAGAGGTTCCACACCTTC
TRBD2,TRBJ2-1,TRBV30,NA,CAWSGTSAEQFF,TGTGCCTGGAGTGGGACTAGCGCGGAGCAGTTCTTC
TRBD1,TRBJ2-2,TRBV29-1,NA,CSGTGAAANTGELFF,TGCAGCGGAACAGGGGCAGCCGCGAACACCGGGGAGCTGTTTTTT
TRBD2,TRBJ2-3,TRBV4-1,once,CASSHLLAGMSTDTQYF,TGCGCCAGCAGCCATCTTTTAGCGGGAATGTCGACAGATACGCAGTATTTT
NA,TRBJ1-2,TRBV2,NA,CASSESPDFYGYTF,TGTGCCAGCAGTGAATCCCCGGACTTCTATGGCTACACCTTC